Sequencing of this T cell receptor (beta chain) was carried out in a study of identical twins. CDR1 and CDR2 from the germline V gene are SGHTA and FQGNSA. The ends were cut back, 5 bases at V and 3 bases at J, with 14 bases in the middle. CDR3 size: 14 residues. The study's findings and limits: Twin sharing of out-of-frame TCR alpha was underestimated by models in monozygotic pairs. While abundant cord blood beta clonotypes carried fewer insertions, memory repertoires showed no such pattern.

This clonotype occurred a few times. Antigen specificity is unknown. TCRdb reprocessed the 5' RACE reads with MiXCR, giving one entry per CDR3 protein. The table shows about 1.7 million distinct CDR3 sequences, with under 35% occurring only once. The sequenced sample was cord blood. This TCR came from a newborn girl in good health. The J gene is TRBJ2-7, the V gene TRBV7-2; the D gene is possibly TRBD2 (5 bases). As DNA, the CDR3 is TGTGCCAGCAGCCTCACTCCCGGACTCTACGAGCAGTACTTC. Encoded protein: CASSLTPGLYEQYF.